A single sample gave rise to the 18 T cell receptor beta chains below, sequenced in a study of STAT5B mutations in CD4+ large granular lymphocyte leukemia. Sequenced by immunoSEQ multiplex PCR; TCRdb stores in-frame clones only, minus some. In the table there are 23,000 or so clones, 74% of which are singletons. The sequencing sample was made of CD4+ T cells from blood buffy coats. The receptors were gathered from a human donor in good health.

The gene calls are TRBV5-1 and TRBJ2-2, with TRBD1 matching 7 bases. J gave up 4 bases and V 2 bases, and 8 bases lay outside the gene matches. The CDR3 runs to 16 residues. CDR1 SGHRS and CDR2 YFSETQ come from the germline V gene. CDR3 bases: TGCGCCAGCAGCTTATCGACAGGGCTGACCACCGGGGAGCTGTTTTTT. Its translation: CASSLSTGLTTGELFF. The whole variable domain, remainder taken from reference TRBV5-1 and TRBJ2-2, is KAGVTQTPRYLIKTRGQQVTLSCSPISGHRSVSWYQQTPGQGLQFLFEYFSETQRNKGNFPGRFSGRQFSNSRSEMNVSTLELGDSALYLCASSLSTGLTTGELFFGEGSRLTVL.

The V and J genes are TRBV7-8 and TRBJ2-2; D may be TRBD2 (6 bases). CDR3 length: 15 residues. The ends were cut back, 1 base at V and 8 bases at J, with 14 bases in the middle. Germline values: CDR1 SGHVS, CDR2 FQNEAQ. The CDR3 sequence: CASSLVGLEGGELFF. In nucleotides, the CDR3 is TGTGCCAGCAGCTTAGTAGGGTTGGAGGGTGGGGAGCTGTTTTTT.

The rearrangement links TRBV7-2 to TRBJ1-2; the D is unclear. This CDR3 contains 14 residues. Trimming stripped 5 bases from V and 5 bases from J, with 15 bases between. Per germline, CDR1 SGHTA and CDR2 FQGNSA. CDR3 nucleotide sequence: TGTGCCAGCAGCCCCGACGCGCACCTGTATGGCTACACCTTC. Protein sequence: CASSPDAHLYGYTF. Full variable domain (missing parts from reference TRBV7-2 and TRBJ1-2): GAGVSQSPSNKVTEKGKDVELRCDPISGHTALYWYRQSLGQGLEFLIYFQGNSAPDKSGLPSDRFSAERTGGSVSTLTIQRTQQEDSAVYLCASSPDAHLYGYTFGSGTRLTVV.

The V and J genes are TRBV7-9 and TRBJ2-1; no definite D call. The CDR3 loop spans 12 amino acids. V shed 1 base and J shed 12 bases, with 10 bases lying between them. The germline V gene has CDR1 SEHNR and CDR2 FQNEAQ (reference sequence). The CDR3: CASSLESFLQFF. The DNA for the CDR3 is TGTGCCAGCAGCTTAGAGTCTTTCTTGCAGTTCTTC.

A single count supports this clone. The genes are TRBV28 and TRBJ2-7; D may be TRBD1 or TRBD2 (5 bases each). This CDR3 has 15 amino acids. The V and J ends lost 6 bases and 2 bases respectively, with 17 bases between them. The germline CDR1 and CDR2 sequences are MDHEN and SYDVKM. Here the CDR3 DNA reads TGTGCCAGCAGCACCCTTCGGGACCCCACCTACGAGCAGTACGTC. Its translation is CASSTLRDPTYEQYV.

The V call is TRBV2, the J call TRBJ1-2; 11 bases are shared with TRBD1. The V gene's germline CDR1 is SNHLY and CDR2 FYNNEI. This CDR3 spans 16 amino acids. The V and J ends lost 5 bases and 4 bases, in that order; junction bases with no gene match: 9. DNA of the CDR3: TGTGCCAGCAGTCCGGACGGGACAGGGGGTCGCTATGGCTACACCTTC. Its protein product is CASSPDGTGGRYGYTF.

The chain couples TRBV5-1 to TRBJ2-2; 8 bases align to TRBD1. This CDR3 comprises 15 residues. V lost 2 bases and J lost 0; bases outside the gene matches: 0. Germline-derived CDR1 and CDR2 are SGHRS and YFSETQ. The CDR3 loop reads CASSFRGPNTGELFF. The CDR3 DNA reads TGCGCCAGCAGCTTCAGGGGGCCGAACACCGGGGAGCTGTTTTTT.

The CDR3 is CASSQDRGLGLAGYTDTQYF. The DNA for the CDR3 is TGTGCCAGCAGCCAAGATCGGGGGCTCGGACTAGCGGGATATACAGATACGCAGTATTTT. The chain joins TRBV4-2 to TRBJ2-3, with 12 nucleotides matching TRBD2. CDR3 size: 20 residues. Germline CDR1 LGHNA, CDR2 YNFKEQ. After removal of 0 bases from V and 3 bases from J, the junction contained 13 bases not matched to a gene.

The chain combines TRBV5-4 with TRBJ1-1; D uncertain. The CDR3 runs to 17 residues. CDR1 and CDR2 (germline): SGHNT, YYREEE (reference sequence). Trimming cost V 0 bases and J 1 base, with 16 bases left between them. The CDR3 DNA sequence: TGTGCCAGCAGCTTGGTTCCGGGCGGGATTAGGAACACTGAAGCTTTCTTT. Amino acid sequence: CASSLVPGGIRNTEAFF.

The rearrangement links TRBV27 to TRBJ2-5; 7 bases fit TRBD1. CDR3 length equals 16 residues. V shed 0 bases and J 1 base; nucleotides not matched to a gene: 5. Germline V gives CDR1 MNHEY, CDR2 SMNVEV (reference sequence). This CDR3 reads CASSLSNRGVQETQYF. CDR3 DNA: TGTGCCAGCAGTTTATCGAACAGGGGTGTCCAAGAGACCCAGTACTTC.

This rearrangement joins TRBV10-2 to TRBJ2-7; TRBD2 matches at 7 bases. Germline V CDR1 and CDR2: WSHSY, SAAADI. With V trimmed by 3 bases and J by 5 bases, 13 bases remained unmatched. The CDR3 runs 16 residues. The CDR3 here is CASSERGIREDDEQYF. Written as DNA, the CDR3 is TGCGCCAGCAGTGAAAGGGGAATCCGGGAGGACGACGAGCAGTACTTC.

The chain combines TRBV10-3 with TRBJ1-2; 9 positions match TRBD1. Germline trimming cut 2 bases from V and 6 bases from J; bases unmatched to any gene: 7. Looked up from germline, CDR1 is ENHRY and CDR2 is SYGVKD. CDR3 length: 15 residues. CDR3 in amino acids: CAISEASGTGNGYTF. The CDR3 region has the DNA TGTGCCATCAGTGAGGCCTCTGGGACAGGGAATGGCTACACCTTC.

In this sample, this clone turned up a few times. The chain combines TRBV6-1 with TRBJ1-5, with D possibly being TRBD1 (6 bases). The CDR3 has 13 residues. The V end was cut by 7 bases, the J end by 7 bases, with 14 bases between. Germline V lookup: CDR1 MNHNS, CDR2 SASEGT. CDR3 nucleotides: TGTGCCAGCACCGGCAGGGGTGACCAGCCCCAGCATTTT. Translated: CASTGRGDQPQHF.

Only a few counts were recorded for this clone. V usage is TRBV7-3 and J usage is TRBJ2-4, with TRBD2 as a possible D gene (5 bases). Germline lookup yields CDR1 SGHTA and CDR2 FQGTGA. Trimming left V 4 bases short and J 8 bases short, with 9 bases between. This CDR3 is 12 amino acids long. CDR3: CASSSSGDIQYF. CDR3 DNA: TGTGCCAGCAGCTCTTCCGGGGACATTCAGTACTTC.

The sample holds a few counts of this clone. CDR3 DNA sequence: TGTGCCAGCAGCTTAGGACAGACAGGCAATCAGCCCCAGCATTTT. It is translated as CASSLGQTGNQPQHF. The rearrangement links TRBV7-9 to TRBJ1-5, with D possibly TRBD1 on 5 matching bases. The V end lost 1 base, the J end lost 2 bases, and 9 bases lay between the germline ends. This CDR3 has 15 amino acids. In germline, CDR1 is SEHNR, CDR2 FQNEAQ (reference sequence).

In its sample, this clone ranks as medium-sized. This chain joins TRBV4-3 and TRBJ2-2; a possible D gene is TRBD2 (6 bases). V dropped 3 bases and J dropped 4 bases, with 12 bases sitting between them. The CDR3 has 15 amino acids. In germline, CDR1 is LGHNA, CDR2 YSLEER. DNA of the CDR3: TGCGCCAGCAGCCAGGGACTGAGGTCCACCGGGGAGCTGTTTTTT. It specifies CASSQGLRSTGELFF.

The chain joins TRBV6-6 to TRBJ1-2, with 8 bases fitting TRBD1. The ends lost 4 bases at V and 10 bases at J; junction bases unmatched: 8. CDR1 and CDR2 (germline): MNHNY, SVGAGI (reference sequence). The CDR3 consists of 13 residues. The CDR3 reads CASSSGQGRFYTF. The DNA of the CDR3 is TGTGCCAGCAGTTCCGGACAGGGCCGTTTCTACACCTTC.

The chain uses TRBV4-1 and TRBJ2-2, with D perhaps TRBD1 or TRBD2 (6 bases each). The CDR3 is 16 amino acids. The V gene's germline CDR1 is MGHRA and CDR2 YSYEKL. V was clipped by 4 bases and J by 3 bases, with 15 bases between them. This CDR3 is CASSPRGGPHTGELFF. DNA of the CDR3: TGCGCCAGCAGCCCGCGAGGGGGGCCCCACACCGGGGAGCTGTTTTTT.